A single sample gave rise to the 26 T cell receptor beta chains below, sequenced in a study of a mutant IDH1 vaccine in newly diagnosed glioma. No antigen is known for these receptors. The sample's time point: week 35, safety follow-up. Every vaccination contained 300 ug of the mutant IDH1 20-mer peptide and was paired with topical imiquimod. Libraries were prepared by immunoSEQ multiplex PCR; TCRdb keeps only in-frame clonotypes and omits some of them. The sample holds some 63,000 clones; about 74% are singletons and the top ten take approximately 4.8%. This sample comprised PBMCs, obtained from a glioma patient whose treatment included an IDH1 peptide vaccine. All receptors derive from a man over 45 with glioma.

This clone was counted only a few times. The V gene is TRBV5-5, the J gene TRBJ1-5; 7 bases are shared with TRBD1. Germline lookup yields CDR1 SGHKS and CDR2 YYEKEE (reference sequence). The ends lost 1 base at V and 8 bases at J; junction bases unmatched: 9. The CDR3 runs to 15 residues. DNA of the CDR3: TGTGCCAGCAGCTTGTCGGGACAGTCCCAGGAGCCCCAGCATTTT. Its translation is CASSLSGQSQEPQHF.

Only a few counts were recorded for this clone. This chain uses TRBV10-3 with TRBJ2-2; D is possibly TRBD1 (5 bases). V lost 3 bases, J lost 1 base, and 9 bases lay in between. Germline V lookup: CDR1 ENHRY, CDR2 SYGVKD. The CDR3 extends over 15 amino acids. CDR3 residues: CAISDRQGNTGELFF. The CDR3, as DNA: TGTGCCATCAGTGATAGGCAGGGGAACACCGGGGAGCTGTTTTTT.

V is TRBV9 and J is TRBJ1-2; D is ambiguous. V lost 0 bases, J lost 8 bases, and 8 bases lay in between. CDR1 is SGDLS and CDR2 is YYNGEE in the germline V gene. The CDR3 contains 12 residues. CDR3 region: CASSVEGGGYTF. For the CDR3, the DNA is TGTGCCAGCAGCGTAGAAGGAGGAGGCTACACCTTC.

The V gene is TRBV25-1, the J gene TRBJ2-5; TRBD1 matches at 9 bases. Per the germline V gene, CDR1 is MGHDK and CDR2 is SYGVNS. CDR3 size: 16 residues. The trim removed 1 base at V and 5 bases at J, leaving 8 bases unmatched. The CDR3 DNA sequence: TGTGCCAGCAGTGAATTGGAACAGGGGGCTCTGGAGACCCAGTACTTC. Translation: CASSELEQGALETQYF.

The chain recombines TRBV18 with TRBJ1-1, with D tentatively TRBD1 (6 bases). The V end was cut by 3 bases, the J end by 4 bases, with 18 bases between. The CDR3 has 16 residues. Germline-derived CDR1 and CDR2 are KGHSH and LQKENI. CDR3 coding DNA: TGTGCCAGCTCACCTTTGGCAGGGGAATTTTTCACTGAAGCTTTCTTT. Protein product: CASSPLAGEFFTEAFF.

The chain has TRBV14 and TRBJ2-2; D is tentatively TRBD1 or TRBD2 (5 bases each). Trimming removed 4 bases from V and 3 bases from J, with 15 bases in between. There are 16 residues in the CDR3. Germline values: CDR1 SGHDN, CDR2 FVKESK. The CDR3 sequence: CASSPLDGRDTGELFF. CDR3 in DNA: TGTGCCAGCAGCCCACTAGACGGCAGGGACACCGGGGAGCTGTTTTTT.

This chain joins TRBV6-5 and TRBJ2-7; D remains unclear. CDR3 size: 14 residues. CDR1 and CDR2 (germline): MNHEY, SVGAGI. Trimming left V 7 bases short and J 0 bases short, with 13 bases between. For the CDR3, the DNA is TGTGCCAGCACGCGCGGCCCTATCTCCTACGAGCAGTACTTC. Encoded protein: CASTRGPISYEQYF.

This sequence joins TRBV4-2 and TRBJ1-1; no clear D. Germline V gives CDR1 LGHNA, CDR2 YNFKEQ. CDR3 length: 12 residues. Trimming cost V 4 bases and J 4 bases, with 7 bases left between them. CDR3 amino acids: CASSPRGTEAFF. The CDR3 nucleotides are TGTGCCAGCAGCCCCCGGGGCACTGAAGCTTTCTTT.

This clone showed up just a few times. J is TRBJ1-1 and V is TRBV9, with TRBD1 as a possible D gene (5 bases). V was trimmed by 2 bases and J by 1 base, leaving 15 bases between them. The germline gives CDR1 SGDLS, CDR2 YYNGEE. This CDR3 contains 16 residues. The CDR3 region has the DNA TGTGCCAGCAGCGTCGGGCTGAGGGGACGGAACACTGAAGCTTTCTTT. Protein: CASSVGLRGRNTEAFF.

V is TRBV29-1 and J is TRBJ2-7; the D gene is possibly TRBD1 (5 bases). Germline V gives CDR1 SQVTM, CDR2 ANQGSEA. This CDR3 comprises 12 residues. The V and J ends lost 4 bases and 0 bases respectively, with 7 bases between them. The CDR3 spells CSVVTGSYEQYF. For the CDR3, the DNA is TGCAGCGTTGTTACAGGCTCCTACGAGCAGTACTTC.

The chain joins TRBV4-3 to TRBJ1-4; D is uncertain. The length of the CDR3 is 14 residues. CDR1 is LGHNA and CDR2 is YSLEER in the germline V gene. The germline V and J ends were trimmed by 0 bases and 8 bases, with 10 bases remaining between them. CDR3 residues: CASSQDRLGEKLFF. CDR3 nucleotide sequence: TGCGCCAGCAGCCAAGATCGCCTTGGGGAAAAACTGTTTTTT.

The V gene is TRBV30, the J gene TRBJ1-1; a weak D match, TRBD1 (6 bases). Germline V lookup: CDR1 GTSNPN, CDR2 SVGIG (reference sequence). Deletions cut 7 bases from V and 5 bases from J, with 17 bases between. CDR3 length: 13 residues. CDR3 loop: CASSLGAITEAFF. The CDR3 DNA reads as TGTGCCTCTTCGCTGGGGGCCATAACTGAAGCTTTCTTT.

This clone came up a few times. The chain uses TRBV9 and TRBJ1-2; possible D gene TRBD1, 6 bases. The length of the CDR3 is 16 residues. Germline values: CDR1 SGDLS, CDR2 YYNGEE. Trimming cost V 1 base and J 6 bases, with 19 bases left between them. Here the CDR3 reads CASSVWGHPGGDGYTF. The CDR3 coding sequence is TGTGCCAGCAGCGTATGGGGACATCCTGGGGGGGATGGCTACACCTTC.

This chain joins TRBV19 and TRBJ1-1; no definite D call. V was trimmed by 2 bases and J by 7 bases, leaving 5 bases between them. This CDR3 comprises 11 residues. Germline CDR1 LNHDA, CDR2 SQIVND (reference sequence). This chain's CDR3 is CASSIRDEAFF. In DNA form, the CDR3 reads TGTGCCAGTAGTATACGGGATGAAGCTTTCTTT. Full variable domain (rest looked up from reference TRBV19 and TRBJ1-1): DGGITQSPKYLFRKEGQNVTLSCEQNLNHDAMYWYRQDPGQGLRLIYYSQIVNDFQKGDIAEGYSVSREKKESFPLTVTSAQKNPTAFYLCASSIRDEAFFGQGTRLTVV.

This chain uses TRBV5-4 with TRBJ1-1, with D maybe TRBD1 (5 bases). CDR1 is SGHNT, CDR2 YYREEE, per germline (reference sequence). The CDR3 extends over 15 amino acids. Trimming cost V 0 bases and J 5 bases, with 14 bases left between them. The CDR3 is CASSLGGSGDTEAFF. In DNA form, the CDR3 reads TGTGCCAGCAGCTTGGGGGGATCGGGGGATACTGAAGCTTTCTTT.

V usage is TRBV5-1 and J usage is TRBJ2-3; D unclear. Germline CDR1 is SGHRS and CDR2 is YFSETQ. This CDR3 has 15 amino acids. The V end was cut by 4 bases, the J end by 0 bases, with 12 bases between. DNA of the CDR3: TGCGCCAGCAGCCAACAGAGACCTAGCACAGATACGCAGTATTTT. Protein product: CASSQQRPSTDTQYF.

The chain is built from TRBV4-2 and TRBJ2-4; TRBD2 matches 13 bases. The CDR3 runs to 17 residues. Germline trimming cut 4 bases from V and 8 bases from J; bases unmatched to any gene: 11. The germline gives CDR1 LGHNA, CDR2 YNFKEQ. The CDR3 DNA is TGTGCCAGCAGCCGAGGGACTAGCGGGGCCCGGGGTGACATTCAGTACTTC. Translation gives CASSRGTSGARGDIQYF.

The chain combines TRBV6-1 with TRBJ1-5; possible D gene TRBD1, 6 bases. The CDR3 contains 14 residues. V shed 7 bases and J shed 6 bases, with 16 bases lying between them. Germline V gene lookup returns CDR1 MNHNS and CDR2 SASEGT. CDR3 amino acids: CASIQGGYGQPQHF. The CDR3 DNA reads as TGTGCCAGCATCCAAGGGGGTTACGGTCAGCCCCAGCATTTT.

The V and J genes are TRBV18 and TRBJ2-3; D call uncertain. From germline, CDR1 is KGHSH and CDR2 LQKENI. Trimming removed 0 bases from V and 5 bases from J, with 9 bases in between. The CDR3 consists of 14 residues. The CDR3, as DNA: TGTGCCAGCTCACCACCGAACCCGAGAGATACGCAGTATTTT. Protein: CASSPPNPRDTQYF. The full variable domain, rest sourced from reference TRBV18 and TRBJ2-3, is NAGVMQNPRHLVRRRGQEARLRCSPMKGHSHVYWYRQLPEEGLKFMVYLQKENIIDESGMPKERFSAEFPKEGPSILRIQQVVRGDSAAYFCASSPPNPRDTQYFGPGTRLTVL.

This clone was picked up many times. The chain recombines TRBV6-1 with TRBJ2-7, with 11 nucleotides matching TRBD1. The J segment lost 3 bases and the V segment lost 8 bases, leaving 0 bases of the junction unmatched. Germline V CDR1 and CDR2: MNHNS, SASEGT. The CDR3 contains 12 residues. CDR3 sequence (DNA): TGTGCCAGCGGGACAGGGGGCTACGAGCAGTACTTC. This encodes CASGTGGYEQYF.

This CDR3 reads CASSPDSTNSPLHF. For the CDR3, the DNA is TGTGCCAGTAGTCCAGACAGCACCAATTCACCCCTCCACTTT. The V and J genes are TRBV19 and TRBJ1-6, with D tentatively TRBD1 (5 bases). Germline V gene sequence: CDR1 LNHDA, CDR2 SQIVND (reference sequence). CDR3 length: 14 amino acids. Trimming removed 5 bases at V and 7 bases at J, with 12 bases between. Looking up the rest from reference TRBV19 and TRBJ1-6 gives the full variable domain: DGGITQSPKYLFRKEGQNVTLSCEQNLNHDAMYWYRQDPGQGLRLIYYSQIVNDFQKGDIAEGYSVSREKKESFPLTVTSAQKNPTAFYLCASSPDSTNSPLHFGNGTRLTVT.

This chain joins TRBV6-5 and TRBJ1-2, with a weak D call TRBD1 (6 bases). Looked up from germline, CDR1 is MNHEY and CDR2 is SVGAGI. This CDR3 is 14 amino acids long. Deletions cut 5 bases from V and 3 bases from J, with 13 bases between. Here the CDR3 DNA reads TGTGCCAGCAGTGGGGGGCGCCCGGACTATGGCTACACCTTC. The encoded protein is CASSGGRPDYGYTF.

The V gene is TRBV6-6, the J gene TRBJ2-5, with 16 bases fitting TRBD2. The V gene end was trimmed by 5 bases and the J gene end by 5 bases; junction bases not matched to a gene: 5. This CDR3 comprises 16 residues. The germline gives CDR1 MNHNY, CDR2 SVGAGI (reference sequence). CDR3 in amino acids: CASSAGLAGGRETQYF. In nucleotides, the CDR3 is TGTGCCAGCAGTGCGGGACTAGCGGGGGGGCGCGAGACCCAGTACTTC.

The V gene is TRBV19, the J gene TRBJ1-2; no clear D. The germline gives CDR1 LNHDA, CDR2 SQIVND (reference sequence). V was cut by 4 bases and J by 2 bases, with 14 bases left in between. The CDR3 runs 15 residues. The CDR3 nucleotides are TGTGCCAGTAGTAAGGGTACGGACCTAAACTATGGCTACACCTTC. Translated, it gives CASSKGTDLNYGYTF.

In this sample, this clone turned up a few times. The V and J genes are TRBV7-3 and TRBJ2-3; 7 positions agree with TRBD1. This CDR3 is built from 17 residues. Looked up from germline, CDR1 is SGHTA and CDR2 is FQGTGA. With 0 bases clipped from V and 2 bases from J, the junction kept 8 bases outside the gene matches. The CDR3 bases are TGTGCCAGCAGCTTAACTGGAGACAGGGTCTCCACAGATACGCAGTATTTT. Translation gives CASSLTGDRVSTDTQYF.

This clone is medium-sized within its sample. This chain connects TRBV7-2 to TRBJ1-5, with a weak D call TRBD1 (5 bases). CDR3 length: 16 residues. Germline V lookup: CDR1 SGHTA, CDR2 FQGNSA. V was clipped by 0 bases and J by 3 bases, with 12 bases between them. In DNA form, the CDR3 reads TGTGCCAGCAGCTTAGCGCAGGGAGGGAACAATCAGCCCCAGCATTTT. Amino acid sequence: CASSLAQGGNNQPQHF.